These T cell receptor beta chains were read from a single sample in a study of shared T cell receptors in the human thymus. The assay was immunoSEQ multiplex PCR, and TCRdb's table has in-frame clones only and misses some. The sample contains a few hundred thousand clones, approximately 95% of which appear only once. The sample comprised thymocytes. The receptors shown here come from a human donor. Each CDR3 is given with its conserved first and last residue. D genes are given only for firm matches.

j_call | d_call | cdr3_length | v_call | cdr3_nt | cdr3_aa
TRBJ2-1 | - | 12 | TRBV6-5 | TGTGCCAGCAGCCCGATCTACAATGAGCAGTTCTTC | CASSPIYNEQFF
TRBJ2-5 | TRBD2 | 16 | TRBV2 | TGTGCCAGCAGTGGGCTAGCGGGACATAGTTGGGAGACCCAGTACTTC | CASSGLAGHSWETQYF
TRBJ1-2 | TRBD1 | 13 | TRBV7-9 | TGTGCCAGCAGCGCGGGACAGGGAGATGGCTACACCTTC | CASSAGQGDGYTF
TRBJ1-5 | - | 16 | TRBV28 | TGTGCCAGCGTATTCTCGGACGCTCATAGCAATCAGCCCCAGCATTTT | CASVFSDAHSNQPQHF
TRBJ1-3 | TRBD1 | 16 | TRBV7-9 | TGTGCCAGCAGCTTGGGGGACAGGTTGGGCGGAAACACCATATATTTT | CASSLGDRLGGNTIYF
TRBJ2-3 | TRBD2 | 17 | TRBV27 | TGTGCCAGCAGGCTCAAGGCCACTAGCGGGATTCCAGATACGCAGTATTTT | CASRLKATSGIPDTQYF
TRBJ2-7 | - | 16 | TRBV5-4 | TGTGCCAGCAGCGGCTGGACGTGGGAGTTACACTACGAGCAGTACTTC | CASSGWTWELHYEQYF
TRBJ2-7 | TRBD2 | 19 | TRBV28 | TGTGCCAGCACCCCCCGGGGGGGGACTAGCGGGAGGCCGCCCTACGAGCAGTACTTC | CASTPRGGTSGRPPYEQYF
TRBJ2-7 | - | 13 | TRBV15 | TGTGCCACCAGCGAAGAGGGCCTCTACGAGCAGTACTTC | CATSEEGLYEQYF
TRBJ1-2 | TRBD1 | 13 | TRBV5-1 | TGCGCCAGCAGCTTCCCGACAGGGATGAGCTACACCTTC | CASSFPTGMSYTF
TRBJ1-1 | - | 12 | TRBV7-2 | TGTGCCAGCAGCTTCGGTCGGGCTGAAGCTTTCTTT | CASSFGRAEAFF
TRBJ2-1 | - | 16 | TRBV6-1 | TGTGCCAGCAGTGAGGACGGTCCCGGCCCCTACAATGAGCAGTTCTTC | CASSEDGPGPYNEQFF
TRBJ2-7 | - | 13 | TRBV21-1 | TGTGCCACCCCCCTATGTGGTCCCTACGAGCAGTACTTC | CATPLCGPYEQYF